These 22 T cell receptor beta chains were all obtained from the same sample, sequenced in a study of OX40 agonist ivuxolimab in advanced cancers. Produced via immunoSEQ multiplex PCR; TCRdb's table is partial and in-frame only. The sample consists of under 100,000 clones, approximately 85% of them appearing once. The sequencing here drew on CD4+ or CD8+ T cells sorted from blood, taken in a trial of the OX40 agonist ivuxolimab. The receptors were gathered from an adult with an advanced solid tumor such as melanoma, head and neck, liver or kidney cancer.

The J gene is TRBJ1-3, the V gene TRBV7-3; tentatively, D is TRBD1 (5 bases). The germline gives CDR1 SGHTA, CDR2 FQGTGA. V lost 0 bases and J 0 bases, leaving 9 bases between the germline ends. This CDR3 contains 16 residues. The CDR3 DNA reads TGTGCCAGCAGCTTAACGGGAGGGGCCTCTGGAAACACCATATATTTT. Its translation: CASSLTGGASGNTIYF.

This rearrangement joins TRBV11-2 to TRBJ2-2; D is ambiguous. The CDR3 runs to 13 residues. Trimming pared 3 bases from V and 6 bases from J, leaving 8 bases between. Germline values: CDR1 SGHAT, CDR2 FQNNGV. CDR3 loop: CASSLVFAGELFF. CDR3 DNA sequence: TGTGCCAGCAGCTTGGTGTTCGCCGGGGAGCTGTTTTTT.

The V and J genes are TRBV18 and TRBJ1-3, with 7 bases aligning to TRBD1. Germline trimming cut 4 bases from V and 1 base from J; bases unmatched to any gene: 4. This CDR3 is 15 amino acids long. Germline CDR1 KGHSH, CDR2 LQKENI. The CDR3 protein is CASSQSQGSGNTIYF. The DNA for the CDR3 is TGTGCCAGCTCACAATCACAGGGGTCTGGAAACACCATATATTTT.

This chain uses TRBV7-9 with TRBJ2-3; D is ambiguous. The CDR3 is 12 amino acids. Looked up from germline, CDR1 is SEHNR and CDR2 is FQNEAQ (reference sequence). V was cut by 5 bases and J by 6 bases, with 9 bases left in between. The CDR3 loop reads CASSPYTDTQYF. As DNA, the CDR3 is TGTGCCAGCAGCCCGTACACCGATACGCAGTATTTT. The full variable domain, completed using reference TRBV7-9 and TRBJ2-3, is DTGVSQNPRHKITKRGQNVTFRCDPISEHNRLYWYRQTLGQGPEFLTYFQNEAQLEKSRLLSDRFSAERPKGSFSTLEIQRTEQGDSAMYLCASSPYTDTQYFGPGTRLTVL.

This clone came up a few times. At the DNA level, this CDR3 is encoded by other sequences in the same sample as well. CDR3 amino acids: CASSLQPNTEAFF. CDR3 DNA sequence: TGTGCCAGCAGTCTACAGCCGAACACTGAAGCTTTCTTT. The V gene is TRBV6-4, the J gene TRBJ1-1; D not certain. Trimming cost V 5 bases and J 1 base, with 8 bases left between them. Germline V gene data show CDR1 as MRHNA and CDR2 as SNTAGT. This CDR3 spans 13 amino acids.

The J gene is TRBJ1-5, the V gene TRBV29-1, with D maybe TRBD1 (5 bases). The germline CDR1 and CDR2 sequences are SQVTM and ANQGSEA. The CDR3 has 14 residues. Between the trimmed V and J ends, which lost 4 bases and 0 bases, there was a span of 10 bases. The CDR3 bases are TGCAGCGTTGGAGACAGCTATAGCAATCAGCCCCAGCATTTT. Residues: CSVGDSYSNQPQHF.

The chain employs TRBV10-3 and TRBJ1-3; 9 nucleotides match TRBD1. CDR1 is ENHRY and CDR2 is SYGVKD in the germline V gene. This CDR3 contains 18 residues. The junction had 7 bases not matched to a gene; V was cut back by 0 bases and J by 1 base. The CDR3 DNA follows: TGTGCCATCAGTGAGTCGTTCGGGACAGGGATTTCTGGAAACACCATATATTTT. It translates to CAISESFGTGISGNTIYF.

The rearrangement links TRBV27 to TRBJ2-6; 7 bases are shared with TRBD1. Trimming took 6 bases from V and 4 from J; bases not matched to a gene: 6. The CDR3 is 15 residues long. The germline CDR1 and CDR2 sequences are MNHEY and SMNVEV (reference sequence). The CDR3 protein is CASSRTGVGANVLTF. For the CDR3, the DNA is TGTGCCAGCAGCCGAACAGGGGTCGGGGCCAACGTCCTGACTTTC.

This chain joins TRBV9 and TRBJ1-3; D not resolved. Germline CDR1 reads SGDLS; CDR2 reads YYNGEE. The CDR3 has 14 residues. Between the trimmed V and J ends, which lost 0 bases and 0 bases, there was a span of 4 bases. CDR3 DNA: TGTGCCAGCAGCGTAGAGCACTCTGGAAACACCATATATTTT. It is translated as CASSVEHSGNTIYF.

CDR3 DNA: TGTGCCAGCAGTCCTACCGCCGGTAATTCACCCCTCCACTTT. Translation: CASSPTAGNSPLHF. The chain is built from TRBV6-1 and TRBJ1-6; D unresolved. Between the trimmed V and J ends, which lost 5 bases and 6 bases, there was a span of 11 bases. This CDR3 is 14 amino acids long. Germline V lookup: CDR1 MNHNS, CDR2 SASEGT.

The V gene is TRBV5-1, the J gene TRBJ2-1, with D perhaps matching TRBD1 or TRBD2 (5 bases each). This CDR3 contains 15 residues. Germline CDR1 and CDR2: SGHRS and YFSETQ. V lost 3 bases and J lost 3, with 13 bases in between. CDR3 region: CASSSGRVNYNEQFF. For the CDR3, the DNA is TGCGCCAGCAGCTCGGGACGGGTCAACTACAATGAGCAGTTCTTC.

DNA of the CDR3: TGTGCCAGCAGCTTAGTGGCGGGGGGGCCTGACACAGATACGCAGTATTTT. Its protein product is CASSLVAGGPDTDTQYF. This chain joins TRBV7-3 and TRBJ2-3, with 9 bases aligning to TRBD2. The J segment lost 2 bases and the V segment lost 2 bases, leaving 8 bases of the junction unmatched. Germline V gives CDR1 SGHTA, CDR2 FQGTGA. The CDR3 sequence is 17 residues long.

The chain employs TRBV5-1 and TRBJ2-1; D is perhaps TRBD2 (6 bases). CDR3 length: 14 amino acids. Germline V CDR1 and CDR2: SGHRS, YFSETQ. V lost 3 bases to trimming and J lost 10 bases, with 17 bases between them. In nucleotides, the CDR3 is TGCGCCAGCAGCTCCGGGACTGGGGTTCGAGAGCAGTTCTTC. It encodes CASSSGTGVREQFF. The whole variable domain, remainder taken from reference TRBV5-1 and TRBJ2-1, is KAGVTQTPRYLIKTRGQQVTLSCSPISGHRSVSWYQQTPGQGLQFLFEYFSETQRNKGNFPGRFSGRQFSNSRSEMNVSTLELGDSALYLCASSSGTGVREQFFGPGTRLTVL.

This clone was seen only once. The rearrangement uses TRBV2 and TRBJ1-2, with 9 nucleotides matching TRBD1. Germline values: CDR1 SNHLY, CDR2 FYNNEI. V lost 6 bases, J lost 3 bases, and 8 bases stayed unmatched. The CDR3 loop spans 15 amino acids. The CDR3 loop is CASSENGQGHYGYTF. CDR3 in DNA: TGTGCCAGCAGCGAGAATGGACAGGGGCACTATGGCTACACCTTC.

This clone appeared once. This sequence joins TRBV29-1 and TRBJ1-1, with unresolved D. There are 11 residues in the CDR3. V lost 3 bases and J 6 bases, leaving 8 bases between the germline ends. CDR1 and CDR2 (germline): SQVTM, ANQGSEA. Here the CDR3 DNA reads TGCAGCGTTGAGGCTGGCGCTGAAGCTTTCTTT. Translation gives CSVEAGAEAFF.

The chain has TRBV9 and TRBJ2-7, with TRBD2 as a possible D gene (6 bases). Trimming took 0 bases from V and 8 from J, leaving 21 bases between them. Germline V CDR1 and CDR2: SGDLS, YYNGEE. The CDR3 is 16 amino acids. Written as DNA, the CDR3 is TGTGCCAGCAGCGTAGATGCGGGGATTCCCCCGTCGAAGCAGTACTTC. This codes for CASSVDAGIPPSKQYF. Full variable domain (remainder filled in from reference TRBV9 and TRBJ2-7): DSGVTQTPKHLITATGQRVTLRCSPRSGDLSVYWYQQSLDQGLQFLIQYYNGEERAKGNILERFSAQQFPDLHSELNLSSLELGDSALYFCASSVDAGIPPSKQYFGPGTRLTVT.

This chain joins TRBV5-1 and TRBJ2-3; unclear D gene. The V end lost 0 bases, the J end lost 3 bases, and 8 bases lay between the germline ends. This CDR3 comprises 14 residues. The germline V gene has CDR1 SGHRS and CDR2 YFSETQ. Here the CDR3 DNA reads TGCGCCAGCAGCTTGGATTTAGGGACAGATACGCAGTATTTT. It translates to CASSLDLGTDTQYF. Full variable domain (rest looked up from reference TRBV5-1 and TRBJ2-3): KAGVTQTPRYLIKTRGQQVTLSCSPISGHRSVSWYQQTPGQGLQFLFEYFSETQRNKGNFPGRFSGRQFSNSRSEMNVSTLELGDSALYLCASSLDLGTDTQYFGPGTRLTVL.

This chain links TRBV19 with TRBJ1-4; 7 bases map to TRBD1. CDR1 LNHDA and CDR2 SQIVND come from the germline V gene (reference sequence). V was pared by 7 bases and J by 5 bases, with 10 bases of the junction left unmatched. This CDR3 spans 15 amino acids. CDR3 protein: CASNFGTAGNEKLFF. DNA of the CDR3: TGTGCCAGTAACTTCGGGACAGCGGGAAATGAAAAACTGTTTTTT. The entire variable domain, with the rest obtained from reference TRBV19 and TRBJ1-4, is as follows: DGGITQSPKYLFRKEGQNVTLSCEQNLNHDAMYWYRQDPGQGLRLIYYSQIVNDFQKGDIAEGYSVSREKKESFPLTVTSAQKNPTAFYLCASNFGTAGNEKLFFGSGTQLSVL.

The chain is built from TRBV5-4 and TRBJ1-4; D is undetermined. Per the germline V gene, CDR1 is SGHNT and CDR2 is YYREEE (reference sequence). Trimming pared 6 bases from V and 5 bases from J, leaving 8 bases between. The CDR3 runs 12 residues. CDR3 DNA: TGTGCCAGCACAGGACCAAATGAAAAACTGTTTTTT. Protein product: CASTGPNEKLFF.

This clone has a single count. V usage is TRBV11-2 and J usage is TRBJ2-5; TRBD2 is a possible D gene (5 bases). There are 13 residues in the CDR3. Germline CDR1 and CDR2: SGHAT and FQNNGV. V was pared by 5 bases and J by 5 bases, with 12 bases between. This CDR3 is CASSITSLETQYF. The CDR3 DNA sequence: TGTGCCAGCAGCATTACTAGTCTGGAGACCCAGTACTTC.

The chain couples TRBV28 to TRBJ1-1, with D possibly TRBD1 on 5 matching bases. Germline CDR1 is MDHEN and CDR2 is SYDVKM. The CDR3 sequence is 14 residues long. Trimming removed 2 bases from V and 9 bases from J, with 16 bases in between. The CDR3 nucleotides are TGTGCCAGCAGTTTACCCCAACGCAGGGAACAAGCTTTCTTT. It yields the protein CASSLPQRREQAFF. Looking up the rest from reference TRBV28 and TRBJ1-1 gives the full variable domain: DVKVTQSSRYLVKRTGEKVFLECVQDMDHENMFWYRQDPGLGLRLIYFSYDVKMKEKGDIPEGYSVSREKKERFSLILESASTNQTSMYLCASSLPQRREQAFFGQGTRLTVV.

This chain links TRBV20-1 with TRBJ2-3, with D hard to call. Looked up from germline, CDR1 is DFQATT and CDR2 is SNEGSKA (reference sequence). The CDR3 loop spans 11 amino acids. The ends were cut back, 6 bases at V and 9 bases at J, with 13 bases in the middle. Here the CDR3 reads CSAKPERTQYF. The CDR3 bases are TGCAGTGCCAAACCGGAAAGGACGCAGTATTTT.